This entry lists 16 T cell receptor beta chains sequenced from one sample in a study of human T cells and chemical hapten exposure. Via MiXCR, TCRdb re-called the RACE reads, giving one row per CDR3 protein. The table includes approximately 260,000 distinct CDR3 sequences, 7% to 10% detected once. This sample's time point: pre-sensitization, week 0. Treatment indicated: therapeutic diphenylcyclopropenone sensitization with weekly scalp DPC. The source material was whole blood, sampled in connection with sensitization to the hapten diphenylcyclopropenone (DPC). These receptors all come from a woman in her thirties or forties with alopecia areata. Some clones in this sample may be carry-over from other donors' samples.

This clonotype was observed a handful of times. The chain joins TRBV9 to TRBJ2-5; either TRBD1 or TRBD2 may supply D (5 bases each). The V and J ends lost 0 bases and 3 bases respectively, with 15 bases between them. Germline CDR1 and CDR2: SGDLS and YYNGEE. This CDR3 is built from 16 residues. The CDR3 bases are TGTGCCAGCAGCGTAGAGGGATGGGGGAGCGAAGAGACCCAGTACTTC. Its translation: CASSVEGWGSEETQYF.

In its sample, this clonotype was seen a few times. The chain combines TRBV6-2 or TRBV6-3 with TRBJ1-1; D not certain. Germline loops: CDR1 MNHEY, CDR2 SVGEGT. The V gene lost 5 bases and the J gene lost 0 bases, with 16 bases spanning the gap. The CDR3 sequence is 16 residues long. CDR3 in amino acids: CASSAPRGAMNTEAFF. Here the CDR3 DNA reads TGTGCCAGCAGTGCCCCTCGAGGAGCCATGAACACTGAAGCTTTCTTT.

This clonotype was seen a few times. The chain couples TRBV5-5 to TRBJ2-7, with a weak D call TRBD1 (6 bases). This CDR3 has 16 amino acids. V was clipped by 0 bases and J by 3 bases, with 16 bases between them. Germline V gene lookup returns CDR1 SGHKS and CDR2 YYEKEE (reference sequence). This CDR3 is CASSLVVSRGDYEQYF. In DNA, the CDR3 is TGTGCCAGCAGCTTGGTTGTATCCAGGGGTGACTACGAGCAGTACTTC.

Many counts were recorded for this clonotype. DNA of the CDR3: TGTGCCAGCAGTCAAGGACAGGGGACAGCTGAAGCTTTCTTT. It yields the protein CASSQGQGTAEAFF. The V gene is TRBV6-5, the J gene TRBJ1-1; 9 positions match TRBD1. Looked up from germline, CDR1 is MNHEY and CDR2 is SVGAGI. The CDR3 length is 14 residues. The trim removed 5 bases at V and 6 bases at J, leaving 7 bases unmatched.

This clonotype was observed a few times. The genes are TRBV12-3 or TRBV12-4 and TRBJ2-2, with 8 bases fitting TRBD1. The CDR3 extends over 15 amino acids. The V gene end was trimmed by 6 bases and the J gene end by 2 bases; junction bases not matched to a gene: 5. The CDR3, as DNA: TGTGCCAGCAGGAGGACAGGGAAAAACACCGGGGAGCTGTTTTTT. It specifies CASRRTGKNTGELFF.

This clonotype was seen many times. V and J are TRBV5-1 and TRBJ2-1, with 10 nucleotides matching TRBD2. Trimming took 0 bases from V and 4 from J; bases not matched to a gene: 1. The CDR3 covers 15 residues. Germline CDR1 is SGHRS and CDR2 is YFSETQ. Written as DNA, the CDR3 is TGCGCCAGCAGCTTGGGGACTAGCGGATACAATGAGCAGTTCTTC. It translates to CASSLGTSGYNEQFF. Full variable domain (outside the CDR3, taken from reference TRBV5-1 and TRBJ2-1): KAGVTQTPRYLIKTRGQQVTLSCSPISGHRSVSWYQQTPGQGLQFLFEYFSETQRNKGNFPGRFSGRQFSNSRSEMNVSTLELGDSALYLCASSLGTSGYNEQFFGPGTRLTVL.

Ten or more counts support this clonotype. The chain couples TRBV5-1 to TRBJ1-1; TRBD1 might be the D (5 bases). This CDR3 is built from 15 residues. CDR1 SGHRS and CDR2 YFSETQ come from the germline V gene. Trimming shortened V by 0 bases and J by 1 base, and 10 bases separated the two germline ends. CDR3 residues: CASSLAGTENTEAFF. Here the CDR3 DNA reads TGCGCCAGCAGCTTGGCCGGGACGGAGAACACTGAAGCTTTCTTT.

This chain connects TRBV7-2 to TRBJ2-1, with D possibly TRBD2 on 6 matching bases. V was trimmed by 5 bases and J by 8 bases, leaving 16 bases between them. CDR3 length: 14 residues. Germline V lookup: CDR1 SGHTA, CDR2 FQGNSA. The CDR3 DNA sequence: TGTGCCAGCAGCCAGGTCTGGGGGGACGATGAGCAGTTCTTC. This gives the protein CASSQVWGDDEQFF.

This clonotype was counted only a few times. The gene calls are TRBV6-2 or TRBV6-3 and TRBJ2-3, with D hard to call. The CDR3 is 14 amino acids. The V gene's germline CDR1 is MNHEY and CDR2 SVGEGT. The V gene lost 4 bases and the J gene lost 5 bases, with 13 bases spanning the gap. CDR3 DNA sequence: TGTGCCAGCAGTTTAAATGTTCAAGGAGATACGCAGTATTTT. Translated, it gives CASSLNVQGDTQYF.

The V call is TRBV9, the J call TRBJ1-5, with 9 bases fitting TRBD1. This CDR3 has 14 amino acids. V was clipped by 3 bases and J by 6 bases; unmatched bases: 4. The germline CDR1 and CDR2 sequences are SGDLS and YYNGEE. The CDR3, as DNA: TGTGCCAGCAGCGCCACAGGGGGCGTTCAGCCCCAGCATTTT. Translated: CASSATGGVQPQHF.

A note on this clonotype: Because the CDR3 is missing its conserved closing phenylalanine or tryptophan, this is likely a read error. The chain joins TRBV7-7 to TRBJ2-7; 9 bases fit TRBD1. CDR1 SSHAT and CDR2 FNYEAQ come from the germline V gene (reference sequence). The CDR3 totals 13 residues. The CDR3 region is CASSRDREYEQYL. The CDR3 nucleotides are TGTGCTAGCAGCCGGGACAGGGAATACGAGCAGTACTTA.

This clonotype was counted between two and nine times. This sequence joins TRBV9 and TRBJ2-1; D uncertain. Germline assignment: CDR1 SGDLS and CDR2 YYNGEE. This CDR3 region has 12 residues. Trimming removed 0 bases at V and 8 bases at J, with 6 bases between. The CDR3 region is CASSVVHHEQFF. The CDR3 bases are TGTGCCAGCAGCGTAGTACATCATGAGCAGTTCTTC.

With respect to this clonotype: This may come from a read error, since a much larger clone is one base off. The chain couples TRBV5-5 to TRBJ1-1, with a possible D match to TRBD1 (5 bases). Trimming left V 2 bases short and J 4 bases short, with 12 bases between. The V gene's germline CDR1 is SGHKS and CDR2 YYEKEE (reference sequence). The CDR3 length is 14 residues. CDR3 DNA: TGTGCCAGCAGCTTCGGGACCCCGGGCACTGAAGCTTTCTTT. This translates into CASSFGTPGTEAFF.

The chain carries TRBV7-2 and TRBJ2-1; D might be TRBD1 (6 bases). V was shortened by 1 base and J by 8 bases, with 12 bases between the two germline ends. This CDR3 comprises 14 residues. Germline CDR1 reads SGHTA; CDR2 reads FQGNSA. The DNA of the CDR3 is TGTGCCAGCAGCTTAGTTAACAGGGCCCATGAGCAGTTCTTC. It specifies CASSLVNRAHEQFF.

The J gene is TRBJ2-1, the V gene TRBV3-1, with D unresolved. V lost 1 base and J 11 bases, leaving 6 bases between the germline ends. CDR1 LGHDT and CDR2 YNNKEL come from the germline V gene (reference sequence). The CDR3 extends over 11 amino acids. CDR3 loop: CASSQVAKQFF. The CDR3 nucleotides are TGTGCCAGCAGCCAAGTAGCAAAGCAGTTCTTC.

The gene calls are TRBV12-3 or TRBV12-4 and TRBJ1-3, with D perhaps TRBD1 (5 bases). The CDR3 contains 15 residues. V gave up 6 bases and J gave up 1 base, with 13 bases separating them. CDR3 sequence (DNA): TGTGCCAGCAGATTCCTAGGGGCATCTGGAAACACCATATATTTT. Translating it yields CASRFLGASGNTIYF.